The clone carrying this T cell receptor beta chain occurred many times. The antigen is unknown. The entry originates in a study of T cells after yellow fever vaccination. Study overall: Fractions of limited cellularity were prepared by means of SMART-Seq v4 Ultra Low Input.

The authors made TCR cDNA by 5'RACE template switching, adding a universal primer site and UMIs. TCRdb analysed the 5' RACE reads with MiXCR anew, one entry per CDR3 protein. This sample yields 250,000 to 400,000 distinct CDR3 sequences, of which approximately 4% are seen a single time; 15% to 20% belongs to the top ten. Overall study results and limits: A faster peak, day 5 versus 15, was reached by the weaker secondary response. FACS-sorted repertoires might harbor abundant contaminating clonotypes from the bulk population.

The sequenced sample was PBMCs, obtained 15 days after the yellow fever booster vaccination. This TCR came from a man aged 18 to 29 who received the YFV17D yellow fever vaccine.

The CDR3 region is CASSLMTGPNQPQHF. The CDR3 region has the DNA TGCGCCAGCAGCCTGATGACCGGACCGAATCAGCCCCAGCATTTT. The chain is built from TRBV5-1 and TRBJ1-5; the D is unclear. CDR1 and CDR2 (germline): SGHRS, YFSETQ. V lost 4 bases and J lost 4, with 15 bases in between. This CDR3 contains 15 residues.